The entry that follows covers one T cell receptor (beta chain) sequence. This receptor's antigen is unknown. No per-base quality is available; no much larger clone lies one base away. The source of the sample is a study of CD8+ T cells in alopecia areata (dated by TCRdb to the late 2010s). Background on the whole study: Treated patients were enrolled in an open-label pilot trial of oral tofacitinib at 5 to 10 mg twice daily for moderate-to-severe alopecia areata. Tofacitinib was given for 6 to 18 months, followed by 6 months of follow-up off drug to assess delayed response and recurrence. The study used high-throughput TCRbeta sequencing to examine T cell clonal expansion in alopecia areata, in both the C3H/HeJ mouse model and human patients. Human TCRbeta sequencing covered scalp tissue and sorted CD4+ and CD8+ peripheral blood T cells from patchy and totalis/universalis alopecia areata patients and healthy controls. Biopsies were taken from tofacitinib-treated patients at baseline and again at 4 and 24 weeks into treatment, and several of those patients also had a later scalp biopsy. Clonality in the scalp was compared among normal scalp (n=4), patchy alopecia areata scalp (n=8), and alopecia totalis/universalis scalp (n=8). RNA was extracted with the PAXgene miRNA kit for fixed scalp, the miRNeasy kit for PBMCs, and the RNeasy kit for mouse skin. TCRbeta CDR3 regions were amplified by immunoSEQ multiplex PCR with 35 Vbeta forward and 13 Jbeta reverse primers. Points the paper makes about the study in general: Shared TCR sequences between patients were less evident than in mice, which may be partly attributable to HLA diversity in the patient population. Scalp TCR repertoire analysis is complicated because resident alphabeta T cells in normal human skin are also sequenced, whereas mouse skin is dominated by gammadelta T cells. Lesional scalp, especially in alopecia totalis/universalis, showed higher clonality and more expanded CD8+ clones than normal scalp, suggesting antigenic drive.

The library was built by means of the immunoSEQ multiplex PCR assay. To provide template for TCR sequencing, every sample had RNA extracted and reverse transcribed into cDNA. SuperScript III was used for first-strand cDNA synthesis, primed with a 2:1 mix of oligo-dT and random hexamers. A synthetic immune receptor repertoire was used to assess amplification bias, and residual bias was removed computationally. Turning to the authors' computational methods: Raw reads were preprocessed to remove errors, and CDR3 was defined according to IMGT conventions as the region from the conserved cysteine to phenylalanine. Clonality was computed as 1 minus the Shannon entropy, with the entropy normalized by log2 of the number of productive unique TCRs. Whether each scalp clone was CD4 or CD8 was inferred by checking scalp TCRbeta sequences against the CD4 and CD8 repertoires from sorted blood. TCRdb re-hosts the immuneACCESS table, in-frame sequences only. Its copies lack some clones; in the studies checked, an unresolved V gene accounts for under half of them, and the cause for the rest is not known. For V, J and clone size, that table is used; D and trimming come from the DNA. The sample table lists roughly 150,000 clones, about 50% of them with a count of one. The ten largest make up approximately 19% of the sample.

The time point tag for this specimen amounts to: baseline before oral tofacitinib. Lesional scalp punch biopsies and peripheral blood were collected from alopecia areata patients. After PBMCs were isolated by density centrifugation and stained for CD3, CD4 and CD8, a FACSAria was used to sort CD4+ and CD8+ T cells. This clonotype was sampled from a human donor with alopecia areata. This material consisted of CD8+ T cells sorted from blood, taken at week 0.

The CDR3 protein: CASGLTRTGGYNEQFF. The sequence in DNA is TGTGCTAGTGGTTTGACCAGGACAGGGGGCTACAATGAGCAGTTCTTC. This receptor chain uses TRBV12-5 and TRBJ2-1, with 10 bases matching TRBD1. At the junction V is shortened by 2 bases and J by 3 bases; bases outside the gene matches: 4. The germline V gene encodes CDR1 LGHNT and CDR2 FRNRAP. Taken from cysteine to phenylalanine, the CDR3 has 16 residues. Just CDR3 DNA is preserved here, 48 bases in frame from base 1.